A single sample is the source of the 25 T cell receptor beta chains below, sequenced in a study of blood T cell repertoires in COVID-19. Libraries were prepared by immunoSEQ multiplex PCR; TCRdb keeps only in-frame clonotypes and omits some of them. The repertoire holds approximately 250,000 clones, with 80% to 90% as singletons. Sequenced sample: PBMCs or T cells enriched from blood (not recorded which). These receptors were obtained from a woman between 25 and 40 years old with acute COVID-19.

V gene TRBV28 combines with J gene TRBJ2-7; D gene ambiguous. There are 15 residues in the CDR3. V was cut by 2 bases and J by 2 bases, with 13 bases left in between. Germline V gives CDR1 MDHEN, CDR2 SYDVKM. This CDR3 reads CASSLDASRTYEQYF. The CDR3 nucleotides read TGTGCCAGCAGTTTAGATGCTTCGCGGACCTACGAGCAGTACTTC.

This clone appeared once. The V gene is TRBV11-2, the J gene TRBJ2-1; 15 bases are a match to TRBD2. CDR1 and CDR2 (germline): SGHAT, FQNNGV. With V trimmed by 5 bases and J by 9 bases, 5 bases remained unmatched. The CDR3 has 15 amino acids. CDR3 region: CASSPGLAGGVEQFF. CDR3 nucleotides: TGTGCCAGCAGCCCGGGACTAGCGGGAGGAGTTGAGCAGTTCTTC. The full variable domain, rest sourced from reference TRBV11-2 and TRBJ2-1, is EAGVAQSPRYKIIEKRQSVAFWCNPISGHATLYWYQQILGQGPKLLIQFQNNGVVDDSQLPKDRFSAERLKGVDSTLKIQPAKLEDSAVYLCASSPGLAGGVEQFFGPGTRLTVL.

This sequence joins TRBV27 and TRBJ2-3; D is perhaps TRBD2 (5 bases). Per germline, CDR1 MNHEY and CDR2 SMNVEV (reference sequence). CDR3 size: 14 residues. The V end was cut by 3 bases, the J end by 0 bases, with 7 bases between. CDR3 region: CASSFRGSTDTQYF. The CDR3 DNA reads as TGTGCCAGCAGTTTCCGCGGGAGCACAGATACGCAGTATTTT.

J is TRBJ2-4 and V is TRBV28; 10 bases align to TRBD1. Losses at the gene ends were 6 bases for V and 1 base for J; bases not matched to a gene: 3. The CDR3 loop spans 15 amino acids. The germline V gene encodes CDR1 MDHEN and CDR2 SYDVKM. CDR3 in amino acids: CASRTGGLAKNIQYF. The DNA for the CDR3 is TGTGCCAGCAGGACAGGGGGCTTGGCCAAAAACATTCAGTACTTC.

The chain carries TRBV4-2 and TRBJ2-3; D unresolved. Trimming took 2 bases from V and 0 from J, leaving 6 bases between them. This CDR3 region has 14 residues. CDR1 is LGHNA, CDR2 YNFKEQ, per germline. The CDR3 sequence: CASSQFSSTDTQYF. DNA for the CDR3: TGTGCCAGCAGCCAATTTTCTAGCACAGATACGCAGTATTTT.

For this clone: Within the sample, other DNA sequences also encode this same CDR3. Written as DNA, the CDR3 is TGCGCCAGCAGCTCCGGAGAAAGGTCAGATACGCAGTATTTT. Translation gives CASSSGERSDTQYF. The chain uses TRBV5-1 and TRBJ2-3; D uncertain. Trimming stripped 3 bases from V and 4 bases from J, with 12 bases between. Germline CDR1 is SGHRS and CDR2 is YFSETQ. This CDR3 comprises 14 residues. Drawing the rest from reference TRBV5-1 and TRBJ2-3, the complete variable domain is KAGVTQTPRYLIKTRGQQVTLSCSPISGHRSVSWYQQTPGQGLQFLFEYFSETQRNKGNFPGRFSGRQFSNSRSEMNVSTLELGDSALYLCASSSGERSDTQYFGPGTRLTVL.

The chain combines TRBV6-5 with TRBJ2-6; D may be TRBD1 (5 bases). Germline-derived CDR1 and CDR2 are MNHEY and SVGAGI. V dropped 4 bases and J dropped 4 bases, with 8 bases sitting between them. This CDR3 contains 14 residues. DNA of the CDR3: TGTGCCAGCAGTTCAGGGTTGGGGGCCAACGTCCTGACTTTC. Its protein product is CASSSGLGANVLTF.

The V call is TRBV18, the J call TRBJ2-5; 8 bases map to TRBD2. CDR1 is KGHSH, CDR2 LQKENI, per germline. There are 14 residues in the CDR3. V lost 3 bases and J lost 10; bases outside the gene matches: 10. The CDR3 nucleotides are TGTGCCAGCTCACCGGGACCGGGTCGGGAGGGCCAGTACTTC. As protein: CASSPGPGREGQYF.

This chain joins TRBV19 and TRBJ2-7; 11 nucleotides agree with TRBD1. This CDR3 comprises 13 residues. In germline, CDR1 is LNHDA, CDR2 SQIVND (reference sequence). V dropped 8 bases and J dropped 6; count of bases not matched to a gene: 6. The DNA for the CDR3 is TGTGCCAGTTCTCCGGGACAGGGGGGCGAGCAGTACTTC. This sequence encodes CASSPGQGGEQYF. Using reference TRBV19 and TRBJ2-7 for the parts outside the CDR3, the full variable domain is DGGITQSPKYLFRKEGQNVTLSCEQNLNHDAMYWYRQDPGQGLRLIYYSQIVNDFQKGDIAEGYSVSREKKESFPLTVTSAQKNPTAFYLCASSPGQGGEQYFGPGTRLTVT.

The CDR3 region is CASKHTGHRTDTQYF. In nucleotides, the CDR3 is TGTGCCAGCAAACACACGGGACACCGCACAGATACGCAGTATTTT. V usage is TRBV6-5 and J usage is TRBJ2-3; D is possibly TRBD1 (6 bases). Deletions cut 7 bases from V and 1 base from J, with 15 bases between. The length of the CDR3 is 15 residues. Germline loops: CDR1 MNHEY, CDR2 SVGAGI.

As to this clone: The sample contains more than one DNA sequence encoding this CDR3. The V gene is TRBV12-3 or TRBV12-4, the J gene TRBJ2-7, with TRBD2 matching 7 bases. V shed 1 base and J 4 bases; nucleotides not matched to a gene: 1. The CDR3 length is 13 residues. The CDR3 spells CASSLGGGYEQYF. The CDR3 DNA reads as TGTGCCAGCAGTTTAGGGGGGGGATACGAGCAGTACTTC.

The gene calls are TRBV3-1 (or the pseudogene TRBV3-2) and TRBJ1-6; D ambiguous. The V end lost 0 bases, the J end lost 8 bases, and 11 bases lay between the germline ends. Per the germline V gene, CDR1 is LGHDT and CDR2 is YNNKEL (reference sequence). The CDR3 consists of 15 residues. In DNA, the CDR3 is TGTGCCAGCAGCCAAGAGAGTAGCTGGGATTCACCCCTCCACTTT. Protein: CASSQESSWDSPLHF.

The CDR3 loop reads CASSLAQINTGELFF. The CDR3, as DNA: TGCGCCAGCAGCTTGGCACAGATTAACACCGGGGAGCTGTTTTTT. The gene calls are TRBV5-1 and TRBJ2-2; D ambiguous. CDR1 is SGHRS and CDR2 is YFSETQ in the germline V gene. CDR3 length equals 15 residues. With 0 bases removed from V and 2 bases from J, the gap between germline ends came to 8 bases. Looking up the rest from reference TRBV5-1 and TRBJ2-2 gives the full variable domain: KAGVTQTPRYLIKTRGQQVTLSCSPISGHRSVSWYQQTPGQGLQFLFEYFSETQRNKGNFPGRFSGRQFSNSRSEMNVSTLELGDSALYLCASSLAQINTGELFFGEGSRLTVL.

CDR3 bases: TGTGCCATCTCCCTAAGTAGCGGCTACTCCTACAATGAGCAGTTCTTC. It specifies CAISLSSGYSYNEQFF. The genes are TRBV10-3 and TRBJ2-1; weak D call: TRBD2 (6 bases). Trimming stripped 8 bases from V and 0 bases from J, with 17 bases between. CDR3 length: 16 amino acids. Germline V CDR1 and CDR2: ENHRY, SYGVKD.

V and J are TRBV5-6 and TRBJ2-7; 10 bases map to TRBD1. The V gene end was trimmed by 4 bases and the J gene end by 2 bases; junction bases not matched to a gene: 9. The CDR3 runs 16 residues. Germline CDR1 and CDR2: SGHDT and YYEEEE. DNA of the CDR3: TGTGCCAGCAGCGCAACCGACAGGGGGCTAACCTACGAGCAGTACTTC. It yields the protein CASSATDRGLTYEQYF. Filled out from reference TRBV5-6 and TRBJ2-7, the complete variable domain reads DAGVTQSPTHLIKTRGQQVTLRCSPKSGHDTVSWYQQALGQGPQFIFQYYEEEERQRGNFPDRFSGHQFPNYSSELNVNALLLGDSALYLCASSATDRGLTYEQYFGPGTRLTVT.

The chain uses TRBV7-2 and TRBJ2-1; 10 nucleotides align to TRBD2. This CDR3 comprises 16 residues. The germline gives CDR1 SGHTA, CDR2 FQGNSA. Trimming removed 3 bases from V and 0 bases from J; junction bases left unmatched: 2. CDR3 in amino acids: CASSFGTSASYNEQFF. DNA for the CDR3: TGTGCCAGCAGCTTTGGGACTAGCGCCTCCTACAATGAGCAGTTCTTC.

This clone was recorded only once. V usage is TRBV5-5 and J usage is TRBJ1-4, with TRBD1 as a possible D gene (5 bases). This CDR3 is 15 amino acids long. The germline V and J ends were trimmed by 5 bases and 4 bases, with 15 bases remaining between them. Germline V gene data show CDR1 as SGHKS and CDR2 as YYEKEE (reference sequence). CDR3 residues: CASRRTQALNEKLFF. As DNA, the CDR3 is TGTGCCAGCAGGCGCACACAGGCCCTTAATGAAAAACTGTTTTTT.

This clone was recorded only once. The CDR3 DNA is TGTGCCAGCAGCCTCGGGACAGGGGGAAATCAGCCCCAGCATTTT. It is translated as CASSLGTGGNQPQHF. This chain connects TRBV3-1 (or the pseudogene TRBV3-2) to TRBJ1-5, with 11 bases identical to TRBD1. V shed 4 bases and J 4 bases; nucleotides not matched to a gene: 3. CDR3 length equals 15 residues. CDR1 is LGHDT and CDR2 is YNNKEL in the germline V gene (reference sequence).

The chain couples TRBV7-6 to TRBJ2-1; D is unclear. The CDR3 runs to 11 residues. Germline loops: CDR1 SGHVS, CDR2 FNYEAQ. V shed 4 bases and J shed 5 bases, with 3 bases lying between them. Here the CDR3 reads CASSSHNEQFF. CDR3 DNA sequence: TGTGCCAGCAGCTCTCACAATGAGCAGTTCTTC. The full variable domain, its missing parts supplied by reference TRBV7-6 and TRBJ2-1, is GAGVSQSPRYKVTKRGQDVALRCDPISGHVSLYWYRQALGQGPEFLTYFNYEAQQDKSGLPNDRFSAERPEGSISTLTIQRTEQRDSAMYRCASSSHNEQFFGPGTRLTVL.

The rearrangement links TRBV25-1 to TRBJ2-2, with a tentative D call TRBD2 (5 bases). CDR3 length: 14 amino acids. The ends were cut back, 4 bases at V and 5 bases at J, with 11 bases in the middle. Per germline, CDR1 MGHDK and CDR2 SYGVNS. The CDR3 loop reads CASSVRGGTGELFF. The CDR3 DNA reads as TGTGCCAGCAGTGTACGGGGTGGGACCGGGGAGCTGTTTTTT.

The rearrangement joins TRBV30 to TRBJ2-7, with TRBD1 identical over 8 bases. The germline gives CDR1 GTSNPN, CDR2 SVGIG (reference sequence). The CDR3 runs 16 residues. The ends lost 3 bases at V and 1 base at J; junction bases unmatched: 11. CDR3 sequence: CAWRDKPGQVSYEQYF. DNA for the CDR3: TGTGCCTGGAGGGATAAACCGGGACAGGTTTCCTACGAGCAGTACTTC.

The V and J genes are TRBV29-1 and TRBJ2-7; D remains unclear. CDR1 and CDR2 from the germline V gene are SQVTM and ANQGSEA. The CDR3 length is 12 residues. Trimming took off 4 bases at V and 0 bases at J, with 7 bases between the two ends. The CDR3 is CSVAVLSYEQYF. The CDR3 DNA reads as TGCAGCGTTGCGGTACTCTCCTACGAGCAGTACTTC.

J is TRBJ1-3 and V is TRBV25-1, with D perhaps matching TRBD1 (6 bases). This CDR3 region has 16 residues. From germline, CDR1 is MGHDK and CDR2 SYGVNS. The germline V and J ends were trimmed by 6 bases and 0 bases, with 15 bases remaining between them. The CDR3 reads CASSPKGDYSGNTIYF. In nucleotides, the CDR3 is TGTGCCAGCAGCCCGAAGGGGGACTACTCTGGAAACACCATATATTTT.

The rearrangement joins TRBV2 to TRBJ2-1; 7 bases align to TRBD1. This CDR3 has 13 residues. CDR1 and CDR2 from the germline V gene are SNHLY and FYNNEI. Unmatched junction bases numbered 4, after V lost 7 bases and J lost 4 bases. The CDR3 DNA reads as TGTGCCAGCAAACGGGACAGTTACAATGAGCAGTTCTTC. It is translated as CASKRDSYNEQFF.

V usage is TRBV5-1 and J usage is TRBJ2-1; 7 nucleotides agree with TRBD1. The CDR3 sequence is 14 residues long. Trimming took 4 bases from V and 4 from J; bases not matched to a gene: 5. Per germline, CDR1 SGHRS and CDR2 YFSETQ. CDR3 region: CASSGQVGYNEQFF. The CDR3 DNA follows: TGCGCCAGCAGCGGACAGGTTGGATACAATGAGCAGTTCTTC.